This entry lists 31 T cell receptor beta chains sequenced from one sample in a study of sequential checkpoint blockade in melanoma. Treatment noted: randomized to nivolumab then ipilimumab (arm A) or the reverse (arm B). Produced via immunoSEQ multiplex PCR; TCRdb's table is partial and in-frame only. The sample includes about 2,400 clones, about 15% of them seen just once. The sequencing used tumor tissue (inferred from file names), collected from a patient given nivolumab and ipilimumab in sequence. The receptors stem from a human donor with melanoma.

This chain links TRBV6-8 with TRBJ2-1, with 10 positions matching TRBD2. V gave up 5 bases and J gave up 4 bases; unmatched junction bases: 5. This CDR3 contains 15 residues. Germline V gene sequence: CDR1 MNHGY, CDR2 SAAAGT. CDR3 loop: CASSDTAGGYNEQFF. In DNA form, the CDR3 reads TGTGCCAGCAGTGACACAGCGGGAGGGTACAATGAGCAGTTCTTC.

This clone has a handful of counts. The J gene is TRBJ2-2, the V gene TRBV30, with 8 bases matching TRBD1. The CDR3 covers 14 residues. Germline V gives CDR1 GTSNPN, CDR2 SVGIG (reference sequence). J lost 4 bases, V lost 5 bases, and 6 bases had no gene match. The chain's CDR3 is CAWSTGDFTGELFF. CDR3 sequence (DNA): TGTGCCTGGTCGACAGGGGACTTCACCGGGGAGCTGTTTTTT.

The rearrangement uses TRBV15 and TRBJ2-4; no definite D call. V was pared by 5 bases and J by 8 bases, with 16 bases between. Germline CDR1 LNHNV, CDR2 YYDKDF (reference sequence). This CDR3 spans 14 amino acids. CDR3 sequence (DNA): TGTGCCACCAGCCCCCGTCACGGGTCGTACATTCAGTACTTC. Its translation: CATSPRHGSYIQYF.

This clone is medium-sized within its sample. CDR3: CASSLLLAGNYEQYF. DNA of the CDR3: TGTGCCAGCAGCTTATTACTTGCGGGAAACTACGAGCAGTACTTC. The chain recombines TRBV11-3 with TRBJ2-7; D is possibly TRBD2 (6 bases). From germline, CDR1 is SGHNT and CDR2 YENEEA. CDR3 length: 15 amino acids. The V end was cut by 2 bases, the J end by 3 bases, with 14 bases between.

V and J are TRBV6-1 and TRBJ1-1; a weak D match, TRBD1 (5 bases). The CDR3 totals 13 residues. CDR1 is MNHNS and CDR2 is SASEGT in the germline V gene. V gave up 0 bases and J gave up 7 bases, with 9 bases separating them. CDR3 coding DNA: TGTGCCAGCAGTGAAGCGGGGGTACGTGAAGCTTTCTTT. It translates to CASSEAGVREAFF.

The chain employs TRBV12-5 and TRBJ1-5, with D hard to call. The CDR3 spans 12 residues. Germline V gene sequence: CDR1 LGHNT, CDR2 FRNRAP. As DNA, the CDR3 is TGTGCCAGCCGTCCGGGCAATCAGCCCCAGCATTTT. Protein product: CASRPGNQPQHF.

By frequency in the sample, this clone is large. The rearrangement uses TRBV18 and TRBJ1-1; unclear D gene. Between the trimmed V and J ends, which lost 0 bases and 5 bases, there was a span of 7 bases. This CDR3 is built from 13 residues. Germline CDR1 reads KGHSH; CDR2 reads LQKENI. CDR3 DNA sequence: TGTGCCAGCTCACCACCGGGAAGAACTGAAGCTTTCTTT. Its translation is CASSPPGRTEAFF.

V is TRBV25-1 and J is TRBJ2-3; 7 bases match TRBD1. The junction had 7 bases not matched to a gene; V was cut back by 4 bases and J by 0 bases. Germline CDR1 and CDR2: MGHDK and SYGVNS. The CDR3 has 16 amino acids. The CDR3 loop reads CASSGHGTVSTDTQYF. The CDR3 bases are TGTGCCAGCAGTGGCCACGGGACAGTTAGCACAGATACGCAGTATTTT.

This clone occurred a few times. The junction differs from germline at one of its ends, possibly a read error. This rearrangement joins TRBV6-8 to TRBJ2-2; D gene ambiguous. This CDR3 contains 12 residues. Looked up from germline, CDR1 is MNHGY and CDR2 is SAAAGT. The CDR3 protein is CASSDSTGELFF. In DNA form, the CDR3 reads TGTGCCAGCAGTGACTCGACCGGGGAGCTGTTTTTT.

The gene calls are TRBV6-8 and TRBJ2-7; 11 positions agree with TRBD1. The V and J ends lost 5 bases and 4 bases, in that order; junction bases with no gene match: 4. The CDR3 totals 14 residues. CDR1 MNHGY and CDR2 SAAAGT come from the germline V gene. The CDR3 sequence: CASSADRGPYEQYF. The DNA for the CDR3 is TGTGCCAGCAGTGCGGACAGGGGGCCATACGAGCAGTACTTC.

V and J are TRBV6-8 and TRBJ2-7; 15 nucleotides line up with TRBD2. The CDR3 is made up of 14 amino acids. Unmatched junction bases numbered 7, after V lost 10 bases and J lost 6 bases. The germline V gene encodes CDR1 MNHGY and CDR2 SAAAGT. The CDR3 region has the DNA TGTGCCATCAGGACTAGCGGGAGGGCCGGCGAGCAGTACTTC. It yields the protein CAIRTSGRAGEQYF.

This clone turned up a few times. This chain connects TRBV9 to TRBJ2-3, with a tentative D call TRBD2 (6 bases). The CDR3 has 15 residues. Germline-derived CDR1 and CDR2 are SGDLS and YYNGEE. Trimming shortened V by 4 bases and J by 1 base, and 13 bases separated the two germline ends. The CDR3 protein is CASSQTRIGTDTQYF. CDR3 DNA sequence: TGTGCCAGCAGCCAGACTAGAATCGGCACAGATACGCAGTATTTT.

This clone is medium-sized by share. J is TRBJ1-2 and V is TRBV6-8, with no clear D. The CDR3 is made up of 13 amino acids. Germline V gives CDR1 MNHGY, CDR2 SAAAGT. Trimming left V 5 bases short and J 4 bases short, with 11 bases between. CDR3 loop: CASSLRRLYGYTF. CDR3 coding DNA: TGTGCCAGCAGTCTCAGACGGCTCTATGGCTACACCTTC.

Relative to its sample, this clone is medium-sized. The CDR3 coding sequence is TGTGCCAGCAGCTTTATAAGTGGGGCTTGGGGCTACACCTTC. It specifies CASSFISGAWGYTF. The chain couples TRBV11-3 to TRBJ1-2; possibly TRBD1 for D (5 bases). The CDR3 sequence is 14 residues long. V was shortened by 3 bases and J by 8 bases, with 16 bases between the two germline ends. Germline CDR1 and CDR2: SGHNT and YENEEA.

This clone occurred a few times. CDR3 sequence: CASSVAFGQSYNEQFF. The DNA of the CDR3 is TGTGCCAGCAGCGTAGCTTTCGGACAGAGTTACAATGAGCAGTTCTTC. The V gene is TRBV9, the J gene TRBJ2-1, with D perhaps matching TRBD1 (6 bases). This CDR3 has 16 amino acids. CDR1 SGDLS and CDR2 YYNGEE come from the germline V gene. The V and J ends lost 0 bases and 4 bases respectively, with 14 bases between them.

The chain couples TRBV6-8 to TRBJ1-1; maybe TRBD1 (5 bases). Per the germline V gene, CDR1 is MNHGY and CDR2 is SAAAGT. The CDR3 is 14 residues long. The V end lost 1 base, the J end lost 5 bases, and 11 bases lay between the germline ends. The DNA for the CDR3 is TGTGCCAGCAGTTACTGGGGGTCACGGACTGAAGCTTTCTTT. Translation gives CASSYWGSRTEAFF.

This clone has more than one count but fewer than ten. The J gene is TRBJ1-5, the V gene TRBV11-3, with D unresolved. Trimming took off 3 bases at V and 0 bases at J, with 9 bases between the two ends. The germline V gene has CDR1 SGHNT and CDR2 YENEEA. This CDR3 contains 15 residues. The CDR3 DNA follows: TGTGCCAGCAGCTTGCGGGGTACTAGCAATCAGCCCCAGCATTTT. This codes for CASSLRGTSNQPQHF.

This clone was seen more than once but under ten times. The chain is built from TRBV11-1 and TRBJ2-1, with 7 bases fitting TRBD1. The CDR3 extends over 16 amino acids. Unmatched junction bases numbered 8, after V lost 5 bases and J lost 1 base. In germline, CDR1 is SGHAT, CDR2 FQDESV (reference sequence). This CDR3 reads CASSPQTGWSYNEQFF. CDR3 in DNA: TGTGCCAGCAGCCCACAGACAGGGTGGTCCTACAATGAGCAGTTCTTC.

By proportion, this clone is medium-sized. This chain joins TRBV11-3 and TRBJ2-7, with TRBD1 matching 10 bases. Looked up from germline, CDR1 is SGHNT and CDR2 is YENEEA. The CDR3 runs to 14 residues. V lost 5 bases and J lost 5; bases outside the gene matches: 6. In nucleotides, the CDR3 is TGTGCCAGCAGCCCCGGGACAGGGGTCAACGAGCAGTACTTC. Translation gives CASSPGTGVNEQYF.

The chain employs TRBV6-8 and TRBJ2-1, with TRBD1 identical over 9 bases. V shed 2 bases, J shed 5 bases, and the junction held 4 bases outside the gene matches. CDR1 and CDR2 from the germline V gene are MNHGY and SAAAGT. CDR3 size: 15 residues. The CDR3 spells CASSYPGQGHNEQFF. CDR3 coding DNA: TGTGCCAGCAGTTACCCGGGACAGGGACACAATGAGCAGTTCTTC.

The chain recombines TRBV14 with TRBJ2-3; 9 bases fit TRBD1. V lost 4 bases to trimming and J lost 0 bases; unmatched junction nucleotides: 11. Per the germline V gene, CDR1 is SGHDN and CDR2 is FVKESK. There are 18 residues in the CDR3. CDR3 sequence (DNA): TGTGCCAGCAGCCCGGGACAGGGCCTTCTTACCAGCACAGATACGCAGTATTTT. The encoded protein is CASSPGQGLLTSTDTQYF.

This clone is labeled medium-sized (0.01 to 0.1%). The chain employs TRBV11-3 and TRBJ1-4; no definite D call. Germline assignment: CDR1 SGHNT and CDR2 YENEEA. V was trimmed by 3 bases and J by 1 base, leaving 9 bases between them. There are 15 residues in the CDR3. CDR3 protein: CASSLVAITNEKLFF. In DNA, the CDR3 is TGTGCCAGCAGCTTGGTGGCCATAACTAATGAAAAACTGTTTTTT. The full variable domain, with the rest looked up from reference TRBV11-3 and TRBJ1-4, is EAGVVQSPRYKIIEKKQPVAFWCNPISGHNTLYWYLQNLGQGPELLIRYENEEAVDDSQLPKDRFSAERLKGVDSTLKIQPAELGDSAVYLCASSLVAITNEKLFFGSGTQLSVL.

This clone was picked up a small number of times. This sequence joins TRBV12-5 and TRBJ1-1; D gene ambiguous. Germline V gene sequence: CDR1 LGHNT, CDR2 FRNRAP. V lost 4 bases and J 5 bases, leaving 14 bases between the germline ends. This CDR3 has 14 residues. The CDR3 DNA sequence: TGTGCTAGTGGTTACGAGGGTCGGTCGACTGAAGCTTTCTTT. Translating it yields CASGYEGRSTEAFF.

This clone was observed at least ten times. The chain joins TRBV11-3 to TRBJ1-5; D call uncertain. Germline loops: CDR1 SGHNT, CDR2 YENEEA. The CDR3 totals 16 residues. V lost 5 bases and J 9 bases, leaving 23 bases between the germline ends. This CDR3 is CASSLIPNRGPGPQHF. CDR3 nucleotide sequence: TGTGCCAGCAGCCTCATCCCGAATAGAGGGCCCGGGCCCCAGCATTTT.

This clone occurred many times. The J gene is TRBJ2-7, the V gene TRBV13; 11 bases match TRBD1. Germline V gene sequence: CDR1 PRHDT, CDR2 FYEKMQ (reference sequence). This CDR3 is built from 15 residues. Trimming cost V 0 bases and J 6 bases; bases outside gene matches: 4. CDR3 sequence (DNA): TGTGCCAGCAGCTTAGGCGGACAGGGGGCACGCGAGCAGTACTTC. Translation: CASSLGGQGAREQYF.

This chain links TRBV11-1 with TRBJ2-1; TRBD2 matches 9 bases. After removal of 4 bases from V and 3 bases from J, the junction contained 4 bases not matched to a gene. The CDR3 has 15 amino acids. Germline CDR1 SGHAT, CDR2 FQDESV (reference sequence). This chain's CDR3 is CASSWMTSGYNEQFF. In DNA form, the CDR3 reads TGTGCCAGCAGCTGGATGACTAGCGGCTACAATGAGCAGTTCTTC.

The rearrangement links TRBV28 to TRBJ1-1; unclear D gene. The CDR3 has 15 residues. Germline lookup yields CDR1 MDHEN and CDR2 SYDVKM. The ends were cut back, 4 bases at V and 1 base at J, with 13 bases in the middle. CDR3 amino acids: CASSSQVTPNTEAFF. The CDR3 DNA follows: TGTGCCAGCAGTTCCCAGGTGACCCCGAACACTGAAGCTTTCTTT.

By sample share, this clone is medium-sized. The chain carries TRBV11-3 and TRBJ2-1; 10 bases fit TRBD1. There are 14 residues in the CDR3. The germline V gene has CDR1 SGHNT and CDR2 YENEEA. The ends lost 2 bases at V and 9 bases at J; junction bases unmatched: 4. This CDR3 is CASSLSTGGFEQFF. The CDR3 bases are TGTGCCAGCAGCTTATCGACAGGGGGCTTTGAGCAGTTCTTC.

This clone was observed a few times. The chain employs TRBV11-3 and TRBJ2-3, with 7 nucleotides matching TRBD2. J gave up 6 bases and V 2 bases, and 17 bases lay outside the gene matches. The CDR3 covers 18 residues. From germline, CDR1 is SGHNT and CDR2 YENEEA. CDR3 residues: CASSLSVLSGRARDTQYF. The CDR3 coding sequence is TGTGCCAGCAGCTTATCCGTTCTTAGTGGGAGGGCCAGGGATACGCAGTATTTT. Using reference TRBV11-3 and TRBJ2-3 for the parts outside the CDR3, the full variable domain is EAGVVQSPRYKIIEKKQPVAFWCNPISGHNTLYWYLQNLGQGPELLIRYENEEAVDDSQLPKDRFSAERLKGVDSTLKIQPAELGDSAVYLCASSLSVLSGRARDTQYFGPGTRLTVL.

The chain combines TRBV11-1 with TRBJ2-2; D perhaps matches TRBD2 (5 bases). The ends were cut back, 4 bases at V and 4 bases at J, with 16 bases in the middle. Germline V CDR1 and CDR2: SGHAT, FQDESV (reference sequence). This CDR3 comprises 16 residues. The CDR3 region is CASSSDPGSRTGELFF. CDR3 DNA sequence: TGTGCCAGCAGCTCTGATCCGGGATCCCGCACCGGGGAGCTGTTTTTT.

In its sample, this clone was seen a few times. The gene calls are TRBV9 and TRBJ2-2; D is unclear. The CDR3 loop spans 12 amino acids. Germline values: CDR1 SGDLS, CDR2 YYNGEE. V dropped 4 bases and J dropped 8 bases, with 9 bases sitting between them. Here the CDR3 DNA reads TGTGCCAGCAGCCCAGACATGGGGGAGCTGTTTTTT. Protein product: CASSPDMGELFF.